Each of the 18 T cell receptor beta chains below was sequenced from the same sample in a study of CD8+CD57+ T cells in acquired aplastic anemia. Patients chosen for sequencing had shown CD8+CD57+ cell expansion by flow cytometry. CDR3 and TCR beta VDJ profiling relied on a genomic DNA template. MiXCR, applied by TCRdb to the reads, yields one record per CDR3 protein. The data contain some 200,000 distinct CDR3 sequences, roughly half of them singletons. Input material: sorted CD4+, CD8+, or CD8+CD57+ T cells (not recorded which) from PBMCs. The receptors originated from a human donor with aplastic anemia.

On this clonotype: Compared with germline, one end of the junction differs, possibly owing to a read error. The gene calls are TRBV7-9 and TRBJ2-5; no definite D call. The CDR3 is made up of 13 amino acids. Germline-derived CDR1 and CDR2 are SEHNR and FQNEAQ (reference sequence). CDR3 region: CASSSLRQTAPSF. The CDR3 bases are TGTGCCAGCAGCTCCCTTCGACAAACCGCCCCAAGCTTC.

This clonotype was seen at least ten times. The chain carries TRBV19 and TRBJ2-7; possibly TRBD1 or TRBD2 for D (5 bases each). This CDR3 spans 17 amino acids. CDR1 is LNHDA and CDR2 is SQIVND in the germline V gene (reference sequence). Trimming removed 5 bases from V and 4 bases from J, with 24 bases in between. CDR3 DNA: TGTGCCAGTAGTGATCGGGGCGGACCCCAGGGTCGGTACGAGCAGTACTTC. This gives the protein CASSDRGGPQGRYEQYF. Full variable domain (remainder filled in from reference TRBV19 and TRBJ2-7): DGGITQSPKYLFRKEGQNVTLSCEQNLNHDAMYWYRQDPGQGLRLIYYSQIVNDFQKGDIAEGYSVSREKKESFPLTVTSAQKNPTAFYLCASSDRGGPQGRYEQYFGPGTRLTVT.

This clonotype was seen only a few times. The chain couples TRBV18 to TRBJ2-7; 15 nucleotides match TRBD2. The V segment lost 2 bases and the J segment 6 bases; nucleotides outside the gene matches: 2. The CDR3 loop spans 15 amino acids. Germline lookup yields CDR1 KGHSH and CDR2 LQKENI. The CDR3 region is CASSPGTSGRLEQYF. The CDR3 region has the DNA TGTGCCAGCTCACCAGGGACTAGCGGGAGGCTCGAGCAGTACTTC. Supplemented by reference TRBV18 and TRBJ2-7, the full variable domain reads NAGVMQNPRHLVRRRGQEARLRCSPMKGHSHVYWYRQLPEEGLKFMVYLQKENIIDESGMPKERFSAEFPKEGPSILRIQQVVRGDSAAYFCASSPGTSGRLEQYFGPGTRLTVT.

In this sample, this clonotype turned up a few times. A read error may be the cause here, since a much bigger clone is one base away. The CDR3 region is CASSEAGALGTDTRYF. The CDR3, as DNA: TGTGCCAGCAGTGAGGCGGGGGCACTGGGCACAGATACGCGGTATTTT. The chain has TRBV2 and TRBJ2-3; possibly TRBD2 for D (7 bases). Germline V gene lookup returns CDR1 SNHLY and CDR2 FYNNEI. There are 16 residues in the CDR3.

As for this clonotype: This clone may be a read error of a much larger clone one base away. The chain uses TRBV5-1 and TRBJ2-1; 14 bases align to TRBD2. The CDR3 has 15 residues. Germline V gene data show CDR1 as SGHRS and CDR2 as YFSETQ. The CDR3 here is CASSKGLAGASEQIF. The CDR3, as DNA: TGCGCCAGCAGCAAGGGACTAGCGGGAGCTAGTGAGCAGATCTTC.

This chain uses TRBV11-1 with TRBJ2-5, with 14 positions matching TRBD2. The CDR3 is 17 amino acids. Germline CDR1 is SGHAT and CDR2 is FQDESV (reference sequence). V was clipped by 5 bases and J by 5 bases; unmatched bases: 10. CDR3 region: CASSRRTSGGWSETQYF. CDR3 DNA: TGTGCCAGCAGCCGCCGGACTAGCGGGGGGTGGAGTGAGACCCAGTACTTC.

The CDR3 bases are TGTGCCAGCAGCCGACAGCTTGACACCTTC. This translates into CASSRQLDTF. The chain links TRBV2 to TRBJ1-2; D perhaps matches TRBD1 (5 bases). Germline assignment: CDR1 SNHLY and CDR2 FYNNEI. V was cut by 6 bases and J by 12 bases, with 11 bases left in between. This CDR3 spans 10 amino acids.

The CDR3 DNA reads as TGTGCCAGCAGCGGACTAAAGAACACTGAAGCTTTCTTT. Translation: CASSGLKNTEAFF. The V and J genes are TRBV6-2 or TRBV6-3 and TRBJ1-1, with unresolved D. Germline lookup yields CDR1 MNHEY and CDR2 SVGEGT. This CDR3 contains 13 residues. V was shortened by 6 bases and J by 1 base, with 9 bases between the two germline ends.

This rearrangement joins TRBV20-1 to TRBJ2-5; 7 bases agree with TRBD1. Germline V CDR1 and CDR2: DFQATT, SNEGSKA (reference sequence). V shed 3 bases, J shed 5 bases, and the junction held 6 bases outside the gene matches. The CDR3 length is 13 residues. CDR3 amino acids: CSASPSTGETQYF. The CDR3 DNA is TGCAGTGCTAGCCCCTCGACAGGGGAGACCCAGTACTTC.

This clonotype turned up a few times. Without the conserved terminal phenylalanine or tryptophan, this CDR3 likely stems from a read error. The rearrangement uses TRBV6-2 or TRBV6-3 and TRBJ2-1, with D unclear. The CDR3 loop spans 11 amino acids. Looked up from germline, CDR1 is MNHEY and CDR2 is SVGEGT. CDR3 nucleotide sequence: TGTGCCAGCAGCCGATACAGTGAGCAGTTCCTC. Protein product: CASSRYSEQFL.

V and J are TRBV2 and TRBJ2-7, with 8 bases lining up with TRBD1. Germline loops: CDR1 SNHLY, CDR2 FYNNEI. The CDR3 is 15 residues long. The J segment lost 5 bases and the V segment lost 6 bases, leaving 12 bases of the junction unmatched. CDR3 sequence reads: CASSQNRGQANEQYF. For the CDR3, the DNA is TGTGCCAGCAGCCAGAATAGGGGACAGGCCAACGAGCAGTACTTC.

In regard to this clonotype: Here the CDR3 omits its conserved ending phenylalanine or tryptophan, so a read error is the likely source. CDR3 nucleotides: TGTGCCATCACTGCGGACGGGGAGGAGGGAGGCTACACCCTC. Amino acid sequence: CAITADGEEGGYTL. The chain couples TRBV10-3 to TRBJ1-2; no firm D call. Per germline, CDR1 ENHRY and CDR2 SYGVKD. The CDR3 spans 14 residues. The V end lost 7 bases, the J end lost 8 bases, and 20 bases lay between the germline ends.

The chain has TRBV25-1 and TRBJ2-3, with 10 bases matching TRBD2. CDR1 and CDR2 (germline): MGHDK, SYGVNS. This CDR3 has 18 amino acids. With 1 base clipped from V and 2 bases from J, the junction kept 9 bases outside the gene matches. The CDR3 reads CASSESPGLAEITDTQYF. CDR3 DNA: TGTGCCAGCAGTGAATCCCCCGGACTAGCGGAAATCACAGATACGCAGTATTTT.

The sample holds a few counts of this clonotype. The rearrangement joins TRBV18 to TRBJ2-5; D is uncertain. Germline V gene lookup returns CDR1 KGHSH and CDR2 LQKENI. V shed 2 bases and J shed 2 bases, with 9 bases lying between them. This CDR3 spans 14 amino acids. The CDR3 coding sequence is TGTGCCAGCTCACCATCAACCCTTCAAGAGACCCAGTACTTC. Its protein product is CASSPSTLQETQYF.

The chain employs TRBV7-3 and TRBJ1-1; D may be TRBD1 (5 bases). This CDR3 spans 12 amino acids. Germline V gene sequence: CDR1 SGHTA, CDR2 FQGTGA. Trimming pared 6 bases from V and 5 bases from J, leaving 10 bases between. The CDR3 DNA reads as TGTGCCAGCAGGGGGCAGGGTACTGAAGCTTTCTTT. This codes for CASRGQGTEAFF.

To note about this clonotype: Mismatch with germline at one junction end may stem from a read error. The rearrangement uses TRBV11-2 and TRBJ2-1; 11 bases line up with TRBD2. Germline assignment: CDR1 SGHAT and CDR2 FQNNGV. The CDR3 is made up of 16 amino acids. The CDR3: CASSLSSGRPYDEQFF. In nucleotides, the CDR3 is TGTGCCAGCAGCTTGTCTAGCGGGAGGCCCTACGATGAGCAGTTCTTC.

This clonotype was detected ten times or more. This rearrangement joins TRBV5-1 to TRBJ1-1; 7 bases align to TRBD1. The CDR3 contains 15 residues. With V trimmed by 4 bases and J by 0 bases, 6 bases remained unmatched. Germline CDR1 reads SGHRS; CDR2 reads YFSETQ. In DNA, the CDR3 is TGCGCCAGCAGCAACAGGACAGGAATGAACACTGAAGCTTTCTTT. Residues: CASSNRTGMNTEAFF.

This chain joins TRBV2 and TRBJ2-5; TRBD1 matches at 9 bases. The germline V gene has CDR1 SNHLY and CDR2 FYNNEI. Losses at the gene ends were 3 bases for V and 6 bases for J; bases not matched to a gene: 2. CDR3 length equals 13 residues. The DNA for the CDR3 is TGTGCCAGCAGTGACGACAGGGGGAAGACCCAGTACTTC. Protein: CASSDDRGKTQYF.